Sequencing of this T cell receptor (beta chain) was carried out in a study of control samples from healthy donors and cancer patients. The assay was immunoSEQ multiplex PCR, and TCRdb's table has in-frame clones only and misses some. The sample holds tens of thousands of clones, 88% seen once. Germline loops: CDR1 LGHNA, CDR2 YSLEER. V lost 4 bases and J 4 bases, leaving 14 bases between the germline ends. This CDR3 has 14 residues. The V gene is TRBV4-3, the J gene TRBJ2-7, with D perhaps matching TRBD2 (6 bases). This receptor was identified in an older woman in good health. The sequencing input was blood. CDR3 amino acids: CASSPAGRGYEQYF. CDR3 coding DNA: TGCGCCAGCAGCCCCGCGGGACGGGGATACGAGCAGTACTTC.